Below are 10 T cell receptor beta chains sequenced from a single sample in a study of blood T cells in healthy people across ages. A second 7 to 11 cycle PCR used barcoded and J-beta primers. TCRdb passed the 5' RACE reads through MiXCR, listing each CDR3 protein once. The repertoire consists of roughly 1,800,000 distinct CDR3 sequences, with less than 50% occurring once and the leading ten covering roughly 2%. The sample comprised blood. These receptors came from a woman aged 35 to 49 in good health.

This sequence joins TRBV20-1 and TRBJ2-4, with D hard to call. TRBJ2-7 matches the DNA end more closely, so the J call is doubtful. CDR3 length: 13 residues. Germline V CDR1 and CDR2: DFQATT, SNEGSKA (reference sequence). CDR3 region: CSAVTRTSYEQYF. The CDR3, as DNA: TGCAGTGCTGTAACCCGAACCTCCTACGAGCAGTACTTC.

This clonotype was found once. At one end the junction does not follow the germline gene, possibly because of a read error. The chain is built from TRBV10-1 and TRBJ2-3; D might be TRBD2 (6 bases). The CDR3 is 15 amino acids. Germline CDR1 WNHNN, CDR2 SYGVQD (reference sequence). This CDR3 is CASSSWRGGTETQYF. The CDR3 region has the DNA TGCGCCAGCAGTTCCTGGCGGGGAGGCACAGAGACGCAGTATTTT.

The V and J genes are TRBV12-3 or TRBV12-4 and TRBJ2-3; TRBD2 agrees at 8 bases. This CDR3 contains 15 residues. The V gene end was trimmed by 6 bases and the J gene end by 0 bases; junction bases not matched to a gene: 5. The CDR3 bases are TGTGCCAGCAGCTCGGGACTAGTGAGCACAGATACGCAGTATTTT. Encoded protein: CASSSGLVSTDTQYF.

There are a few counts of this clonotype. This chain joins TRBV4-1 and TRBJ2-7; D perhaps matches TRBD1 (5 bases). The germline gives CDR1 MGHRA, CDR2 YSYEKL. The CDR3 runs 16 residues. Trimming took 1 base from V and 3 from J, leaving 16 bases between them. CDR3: CASSQGLQGTFYEQYF. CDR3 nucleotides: TGCGCCAGCAGCCAAGGGCTCCAGGGAACTTTCTACGAGCAGTACTTC.

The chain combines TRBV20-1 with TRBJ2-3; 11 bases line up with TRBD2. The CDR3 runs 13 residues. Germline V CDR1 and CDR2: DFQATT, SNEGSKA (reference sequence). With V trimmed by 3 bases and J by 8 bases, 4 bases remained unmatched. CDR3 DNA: TGCAGTGCTAGGCTAGCGGGGGGTGGTACGCAGTATTTT. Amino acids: CSARLAGGGTQYF.

The CDR3 coding sequence is TGTGCCATCAGGGGGGGGACCTACAATGAGCAGTACTTC. Protein product: CAIRGGTYNEQYF. The chain has TRBV28 and TRBJ2-7; D is possibly TRBD1 or TRBD2 (7 bases each). Between the trimmed V and J ends, which lost 10 bases and 7 bases, there was a span of 20 bases. CDR1 is MDHEN and CDR2 is SYDVKM in the germline V gene. The length of the CDR3 is 13 residues.

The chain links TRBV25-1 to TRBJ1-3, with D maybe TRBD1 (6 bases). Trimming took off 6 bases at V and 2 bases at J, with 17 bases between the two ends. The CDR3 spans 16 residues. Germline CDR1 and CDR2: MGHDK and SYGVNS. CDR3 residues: CASSARGGLTGNTIYF. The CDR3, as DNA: TGTGCCAGCAGCGCGAGGGGGGGTCTGACTGGAAACACCATATATTTT.

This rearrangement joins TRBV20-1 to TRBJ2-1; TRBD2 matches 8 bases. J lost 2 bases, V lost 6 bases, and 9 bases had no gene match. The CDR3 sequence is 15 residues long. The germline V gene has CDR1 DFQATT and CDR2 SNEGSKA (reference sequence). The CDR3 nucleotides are TGCAGTGCCTCTACGGGGGGGGGAACCTACAATGAGCAGTTCTTC. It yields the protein CSASTGGGTYNEQFF.

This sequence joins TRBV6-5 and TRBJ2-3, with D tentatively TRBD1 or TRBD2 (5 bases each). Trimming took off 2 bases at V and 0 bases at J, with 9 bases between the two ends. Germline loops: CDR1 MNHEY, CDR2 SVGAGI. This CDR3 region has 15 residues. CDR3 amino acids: CASSYTWDSTDTQYF. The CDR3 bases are TGTGCCAGCAGTTACACCTGGGACAGCACAGATACGCAGTATTTT.

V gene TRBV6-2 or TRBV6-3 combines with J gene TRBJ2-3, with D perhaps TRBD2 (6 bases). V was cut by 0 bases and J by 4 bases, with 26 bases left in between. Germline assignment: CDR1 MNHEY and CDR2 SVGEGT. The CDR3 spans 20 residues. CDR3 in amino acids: CASSYSSGIGGPPSSDTQYF. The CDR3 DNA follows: TGTGCCAGCAGTTACTCGAGCGGTATCGGGGGACCTCCTAGCTCAGATACGCAGTATTTT.